This T cell receptor (beta chain) appears in the sequencing data of a study of CD8+CD57+ T cells in acquired aplastic anemia. Turning to the study itself: CD4+ and CD8+ cells, once sorted, gave DNA averaging about 3 ug.

Sequenced patients had shown CD8+CD57+ cell expansion by flow cytometry. Patients uniformly had severe acquired aplastic anemia. No therapy was given to patients before blood sampling. Only one count was recorded for this clonotype. The CDR3 sequence is 15 residues long. Trimming left V 4 bases short and J 1 base short, with 12 bases between. Germline V gives CDR1 KGHDR, CDR2 SFDVKD. TCR beta VDJ and CDR3 profiles were obtained from a genomic DNA template. MiXCR, run by TCRdb on the reads, gives a single entry per CDR3 protein. The data contain 200,000 to 300,000 distinct CDR3 sequences, 82% of them singletons.

The V and J genes are TRBV24-1 and TRBJ1-1; possible D gene TRBD1, 6 bases. Input material: sorted CD4+, CD8+, or CD8+CD57+ T cells (not recorded which) from PBMCs. The sequence was collected from a human donor with aplastic anemia. The CDR3, as DNA: TGTGCCACCAGTGACAAGCTGACAGGGAACACTGAAGCTTTCTTT. Encoded protein: CATSDKLTGNTEAFF.